The next 7 T cell receptor beta chains were all read from a single sample in a study of shared clonotypes between healthy human individuals. Repertoires were generated with immunoSEQ multiplex PCR, while TCRdb's copy carries only in-frame clones and drops some. The sample yields more than 80,000 clones, roughly two thirds seen once. Sequenced sample: memory CD8+ T cells sorted from blood. Noted subset: CD45RO+ cells pooled with CCR7-negative TemRA cells. Every receptor here comes from a man under 40 in good health.

This clone came up a few times. The chain combines TRBV5-5 with TRBJ2-1; D unresolved. V was cut by 4 bases and J by 8 bases, with 7 bases left in between. The CDR3 has 11 residues. CDR1 and CDR2 from the germline V gene are SGHKS and YYEKEE (reference sequence). The CDR3 spells CASSPDHEQFF. The CDR3 DNA reads TGTGCCAGCAGCCCGGACCATGAGCAGTTCTTC.

This clone was observed a handful of times. This chain joins TRBV11-2 and TRBJ2-2; D remains ambiguous. The CDR3 extends over 14 amino acids. Between the trimmed V and J ends, which lost 5 bases and 4 bases, there was a span of 11 bases. Germline V gene lookup returns CDR1 SGHAT and CDR2 FQNNGV. This CDR3 is CASSRSGGTGELFF. CDR3 in DNA: TGTGCCAGCAGCCGTTCAGGCGGCACCGGGGAGCTGTTTTTT.

J is TRBJ2-1 and V is TRBV7-8; D remains unclear. CDR3 size: 15 residues. V was shortened by 1 base and J by 4 bases, with 11 bases between the two germline ends. CDR1 is SGHVS and CDR2 is FQNEAQ in the germline V gene. The CDR3 protein is CASSLGPSVYNEQFF. The CDR3 region has the DNA TGTGCCAGCAGCTTAGGGCCCAGTGTTTACAATGAGCAGTTCTTC.

J is TRBJ2-1 and V is TRBV9; D is possibly TRBD1 (5 bases). The CDR3 is made up of 15 amino acids. Per germline, CDR1 SGDLS and CDR2 YYNGEE. The ends were cut back, 0 bases at V and 5 bases at J, with 12 bases in the middle. The CDR3 bases are TGTGCCAGCAGCGTAGCTAACACAGGCCACAATGAGCAGTTCTTC. Translation gives CASSVANTGHNEQFF.

The J gene is TRBJ2-3, the V gene TRBV28, with D possibly TRBD2 on 6 matching bases. CDR1 and CDR2 (germline): MDHEN, SYDVKM. The CDR3 is 14 amino acids. Between the trimmed V and J ends, which lost 5 bases and 6 bases, there was a span of 15 bases. The CDR3 region has the DNA TGTGCCAGCAGTCCTCTAGCGCCCTTGGATACGCAGTATTTT. Translation gives CASSPLAPLDTQYF. The whole variable domain, filled in from reference TRBV28 and TRBJ2-3, reads DVKVTQSSRYLVKRTGEKVFLECVQDMDHENMFWYRQDPGLGLRLIYFSYDVKMKEKGDIPEGYSVSREKKERFSLILESASTNQTSMYLCASSPLAPLDTQYFGPGTRLTVL.

J is TRBJ2-3 and V is TRBV19; 9 positions match TRBD1. V trimming: 5 bases; J trimming: 11 bases; junction bases outside the gene matches: 17. The germline V gene has CDR1 LNHDA and CDR2 SQIVND (reference sequence). The CDR3 has 16 residues. CDR3 protein: CASSPGTGKGLFRQYF. The CDR3 DNA is TGTGCCAGTAGTCCCGGGACAGGGAAAGGGCTGTTTCGGCAGTATTTT.

With regard to this clone: A read error is likely here: a far larger clone is one base away. The CDR3 here is CAWSYETGVGNTIYF. CDR3 in DNA: TGTGCCTGGAGTTATGAGACAGGGGTTGGAAACACCATATATTTT. V and J are TRBV30 and TRBJ1-3; 8 nucleotides agree with TRBD1. The CDR3 has 15 residues. Trimming took 2 bases from V and 3 from J; bases not matched to a gene: 6. Germline values: CDR1 GTSNPN, CDR2 SVGIG (reference sequence).